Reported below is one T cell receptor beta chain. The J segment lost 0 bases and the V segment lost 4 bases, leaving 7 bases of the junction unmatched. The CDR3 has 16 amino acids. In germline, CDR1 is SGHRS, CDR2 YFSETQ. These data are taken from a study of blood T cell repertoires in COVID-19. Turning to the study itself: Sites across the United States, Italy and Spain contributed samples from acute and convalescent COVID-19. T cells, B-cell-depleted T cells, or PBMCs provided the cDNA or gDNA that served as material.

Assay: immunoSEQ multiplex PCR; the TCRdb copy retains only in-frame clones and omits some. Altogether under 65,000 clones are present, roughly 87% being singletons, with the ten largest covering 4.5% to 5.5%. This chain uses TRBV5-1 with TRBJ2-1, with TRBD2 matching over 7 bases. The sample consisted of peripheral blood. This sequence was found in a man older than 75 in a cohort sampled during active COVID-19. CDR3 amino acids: CASSPGLTSSYNEQFF. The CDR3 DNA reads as TGCGCCAGCAGCCCGGGACTAACGAGCTCCTACAATGAGCAGTTCTTC.